The clone carrying this T cell receptor (beta chain) was seen only a few times. Its antigen is still unknown. The sample belongs to a study of T-cell reconstitution after alpha-beta-depleted transplantation in children. For TCRbeta, the library was prepared with unique molecular identifiers. TCRdb passed the PCR reads through MiXCR, listing each CDR3 protein once. The sample includes about 980,000 distinct CDR3 sequences, around 30% of them seen just once. Study observations and caveats: After one year, T-cell counts and TCRbeta diversity mostly came from new T cells. There were some patients whose high TCRbeta diversity at day 60 came from surviving recipient T cells and thymic progenitors. Reports say that about two months after transplant, the alpha-beta T cells came out of several hundred graft clones that had expanded.

Germline CDR1 reads SGHAT; CDR2 reads FQNNGV. Losses at the gene ends were 4 bases for V and 0 bases for J; bases not matched to a gene: 12. This CDR3 contains 18 residues. The chain has TRBV11-2 and TRBJ1-3; 7 nucleotides agree with TRBD1. The TCR comes from a boy under two years old who had a stem cell transplant for SCID, so the T cells may come from the graft donor. Here the sequenced sample was PBMCs, mostly from graft donor cells, taken 360 days after TCRalphabeta/CD19-depleted stem cell transplant. Here the CDR3 reads CASSSTPTGLYSGNTIYF. In DNA, the CDR3 is TGTGCCAGCAGCTCAACCCCGACAGGGCTCTACTCTGGAAACACCATATATTTT.